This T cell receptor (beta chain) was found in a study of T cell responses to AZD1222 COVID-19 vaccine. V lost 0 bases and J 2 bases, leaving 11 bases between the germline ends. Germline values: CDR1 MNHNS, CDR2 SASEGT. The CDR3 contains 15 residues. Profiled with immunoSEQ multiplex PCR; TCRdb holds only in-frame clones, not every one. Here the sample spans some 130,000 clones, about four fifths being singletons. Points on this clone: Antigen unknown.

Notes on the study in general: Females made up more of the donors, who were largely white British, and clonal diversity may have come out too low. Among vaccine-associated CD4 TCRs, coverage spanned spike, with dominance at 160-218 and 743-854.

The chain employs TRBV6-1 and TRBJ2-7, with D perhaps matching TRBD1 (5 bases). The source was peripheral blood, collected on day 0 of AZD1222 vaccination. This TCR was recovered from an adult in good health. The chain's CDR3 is CASSEAGQGPYEQYF. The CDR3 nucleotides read TGTGCCAGCAGTGAAGCGGGGCAGGGCCCCTACGAGCAGTACTTC.